This T cell receptor beta chain was captured by sequencing in a study of blood T cell repertoires in COVID-19. Overall study: Sources were T cells, B-cell-depleted T cells, or PBMCs; the material itself was cDNA or gDNA.

The age range of participants was 18 to 89 years, with residence in about two dozen US areas. A COVID-19 case was met by exposed participants within 2 weeks before study entry. Germline-derived CDR1 and CDR2 are SGHVS and FNYEAQ. This CDR3 comprises 16 residues. V dropped 5 bases and J dropped 6; count of bases not matched to a gene: 6. Sequencing used immunoSEQ multiplex PCR; TCRdb keeps in-frame clones, though not all of them. The sample carries some 240,000 clones, about 88% recorded once. The TCR sequence derives from a woman aged 45-65 years who had been exposed to COVID-19. Sequenced: PBMCs or T cells enriched from blood (not recorded which). This chain links TRBV7-6 with TRBJ2-1, with 14 bases fitting TRBD2. CDR3 nucleotide sequence: TGTGCCAGCAGCCCGACTAGCGGGGGGGCGGGCAATGAGCAGTTCTTC. It translates to CASSPTSGGAGNEQFF.